The clone carrying this T cell receptor beta chain was recorded only once. This sample was included in a study of blood T cell repertoires in COVID-19. The overall study: Sites across the United States, Italy and Spain contributed samples from acute and convalescent COVID-19. Nucleic acid was either cDNA or gDNA, and it came from T cells, B-cell-depleted T cells, or PBMCs.

Trimming pared 1 base from V and 4 bases from J, leaving 7 bases between. From germline, CDR1 is SGHNT and CDR2 YENEEA. The CDR3 is 13 residues long. Per the original data handling: Researchers report that nucleated cell counts were estimated from reference gene primer amplification. TCRdb's copy holds only in-frame clones and misses some; the assay was immunoSEQ multiplex PCR. The D gene and trimming were derived from the DNA, and the V and J assignments and clone size from that table. Of around 120,000 clones in the sample, over 65% were seen once. V gene TRBV11-3 combines with J gene TRBJ1-1; D gene ambiguous. The TCR originated in a man aged 70 or older with acute or convalescent COVID-19. Sample: peripheral blood. This CDR3 is CASSLGRGTEAFF. CDR3 bases: TGTGCCAGCAGCTTAGGGCGGGGCACTGAAGCTTTCTTT. The whole variable domain, remainder taken from reference TRBV11-3 and TRBJ1-1, is EAGVVQSPRYKIIEKKQPVAFWCNPISGHNTLYWYLQNLGQGPELLIRYENEEAVDDSQLPKDRFSAERLKGVDSTLKIQPAELGDSAVYLCASSLGRGTEAFFGQGTRLTVV.